One sample yielded the 15 T cell receptor beta chains listed below, sequenced in a study of T cells in localized non-small cell lung cancer. The repertoire was sequenced with immunoSEQ multiplex PCR; TCRdb's copy has only in-frame clones and lacks some. The table has 3,400 or so clones, roughly 32% seen once. Sequencing was performed on normal lung tissue next to the tumor, taken before any cancer treatment. The source of these receptors is a male donor aged 60 or over with stage III lung adenocarcinoma.

The chain links TRBV6-8 to TRBJ2-3; TRBD1 agrees at 10 bases. Germline CDR1 is MNHGY and CDR2 is SAAAGT. This CDR3 has 14 amino acids. J gave up 4 bases and V 5 bases, and 3 bases lay outside the gene matches. The CDR3 DNA is TGTGCCAGCAGTACCGGGACAGGGGCAGATACGCAGTATTTT. It specifies CASSTGTGADTQYF.

V gene TRBV28 combines with J gene TRBJ1-5, with 7 bases identical to TRBD1. The CDR3 length is 15 residues. Germline V gives CDR1 MDHEN, CDR2 SYDVKM. After removal of 6 bases from V and 1 base from J, the junction contained 6 bases not matched to a gene. The DNA of the CDR3 is TGTGCCAGCAGAAGACAGGGTGGGAGCAATCAGCCCCAGCATTTT. Its translation: CASRRQGGSNQPQHF. The complete variable domain, with remaining parts taken from reference TRBV28 and TRBJ1-5, reads DVKVTQSSRYLVKRTGEKVFLECVQDMDHENMFWYRQDPGLGLRLIYFSYDVKMKEKGDIPEGYSVSREKKERFSLILESASTNQTSMYLCASRRQGGSNQPQHFGDGTRLSIL.

The chain joins TRBV6-8 to TRBJ2-2; D is undetermined. The ends were cut back, 6 bases at V and 3 bases at J, with 11 bases in the middle. The germline CDR1 and CDR2 sequences are MNHGY and SAAAGT. CDR3 size: 14 residues. CDR3 residues: CASSLIPHTGELFF. The CDR3 DNA reads as TGTGCCAGCAGCCTGATCCCCCACACCGGGGAGCTGTTTTTT.

This sequence joins TRBV11-3 and TRBJ2-1, with 10 bases that match TRBD2. V shed 3 bases and J 9 bases; nucleotides not matched to a gene: 14. This CDR3 region has 17 residues. CDR1 SGHNT and CDR2 YENEEA come from the germline V gene. The CDR3 DNA follows: TGTGCCAGCAGCTTGGGGCTACTAGCGGGGTGGACCGGTGAGCAGTTCTTC. It encodes CASSLGLLAGWTGEQFF.

The rearrangement links TRBV30 to TRBJ2-3, with 12 bases lining up with TRBD2. The CDR3 covers 15 residues. After removal of 4 bases from V and 7 bases from J, the junction contained 9 bases not matched to a gene. CDR1 is GTSNPN and CDR2 is SVGIG in the germline V gene (reference sequence). The CDR3 nucleotides are TGTGCCTGGACGACTAGCGGGGGATTCGCGAATACGCAGTATTTT. As protein: CAWTTSGGFANTQYF.

Relative to its sample, this clone is medium-sized (0.01 to 0.1%). The J gene is TRBJ2-5, the V gene TRBV6-8; 13 bases align to TRBD2. With V trimmed by 7 bases and J by 2 bases, 19 bases remained unmatched. The CDR3 loop spans 20 amino acids. Germline V CDR1 and CDR2: MNHGY, SAAAGT. The CDR3 sequence: CASKQGAGTSGRAGQETQYF. The CDR3 DNA reads as TGTGCCAGCAAACAAGGGGCCGGAACTAGCGGGAGGGCCGGACAAGAGACCCAGTACTTC.

The CDR3 region is CASSQLQGVGNTIYF. The CDR3 bases are TGTGCCAGCAGCCAATTACAGGGGGTGGGAAACACCATATATTTT. The V call is TRBV9, the J call TRBJ1-3; 8 nucleotides agree with TRBD1. V lost 4 bases and J lost 4; bases outside the gene matches: 7. This CDR3 has 15 residues. Germline V gives CDR1 SGDLS, CDR2 YYNGEE.

V gene TRBV11-3 combines with J gene TRBJ2-7; D remains unclear. V was pared by 4 bases and J by 1 base, with 11 bases between. This CDR3 spans 14 amino acids. Germline loops: CDR1 SGHNT, CDR2 YENEEA. CDR3 residues: CASSSGLTSYEQYF. The CDR3 DNA reads TGTGCCAGCAGCTCGGGCCTTACGTCCTACGAGCAGTACTTC. Supplemented by reference TRBV11-3 and TRBJ2-7, the full variable domain reads EAGVVQSPRYKIIEKKQPVAFWCNPISGHNTLYWYLQNLGQGPELLIRYENEEAVDDSQLPKDRFSAERLKGVDSTLKIQPAELGDSAVYLCASSSGLTSYEQYFGPGTRLTVT.

This sequence joins TRBV6-8 and TRBJ2-2; D unresolved. This CDR3 has 14 residues. V shed 0 bases and J shed 6 bases, with 8 bases lying between them. Germline V gene data show CDR1 as MNHGY and CDR2 as SAAAGT. The CDR3 coding sequence is TGTGCCAGCAGTTACTCGAGCGAGCCCGGGGAGCTGTTTTTT. It codes for CASSYSSEPGELFF.

The rearrangement links TRBV14 to TRBJ2-1, with 11 bases fitting TRBD2. Germline V gene lookup returns CDR1 SGHDN and CDR2 FVKESK. This CDR3 is built from 15 residues. V shed 4 bases, J shed 7 bases, and the junction held 6 bases outside the gene matches. The CDR3 sequence is CASSPLAGVGNEQFF. DNA for the CDR3: TGTGCCAGCAGCCCACTAGCGGGAGTTGGGAATGAGCAGTTCTTC.

This chain connects TRBV25-1 to TRBJ2-5; the match to TRBD2 covers 9 bases. CDR3 length: 15 amino acids. V shed 7 bases and J 4 bases; nucleotides not matched to a gene: 10. Germline loops: CDR1 MGHDK, CDR2 SYGVNS. The chain's CDR3 is CASNGIAGVLETQYF. As DNA, the CDR3 is TGTGCCAGCAATGGGATAGCGGGAGTATTAGAGACCCAGTACTTC.

This sequence joins TRBV28 and TRBJ1-2, with D uncertain. The CDR3 is made up of 14 amino acids. The V gene's germline CDR1 is MDHEN and CDR2 SYDVKM. V was pared by 2 bases and J by 3 bases, with 10 bases between. The CDR3 region has the DNA TGTGCCAGCAGTTTAGTAGTCGGGGACTATGGCTACACCTTC. Protein: CASSLVVGDYGYTF.

This clone was observed a handful of times. The chain links TRBV9 to TRBJ2-3, with D possibly called TRBD1 or TRBD2 (5 bases each). Germline CDR1 is SGDLS and CDR2 is YYNGEE. The CDR3 is made up of 18 amino acids. Trimming pared 3 bases from V and 0 bases from J, leaving 20 bases between. CDR3 protein: CASSAPPLWWGSTDTQYF. CDR3 in DNA: TGTGCCAGCAGCGCCCCGCCTCTCTGGTGGGGGAGCACAGATACGCAGTATTTT.

The genes are TRBV7-4 and TRBJ2-1, with D possibly being TRBD2 (6 bases). Per germline, CDR1 SGHVT and CDR2 SQSDAQ. This CDR3 has 15 amino acids. V gave up 6 bases and J gave up 6 bases, with 18 bases separating them. The CDR3 loop reads CASSEERALANEQFF. The DNA for the CDR3 is TGTGCCAGCAGTGAGGAGCGGGCCCTGGCCAATGAGCAGTTCTTC.

This clone was found a few times. The V gene is TRBV11-3, the J gene TRBJ2-5, with 8 nucleotides matching TRBD1. J lost 0 bases, V lost 5 bases, and 8 bases had no gene match. Germline loops: CDR1 SGHNT, CDR2 YENEEA. CDR3 length equals 16 residues. This CDR3 is CASSHNRGNNQETQYF. The CDR3 region has the DNA TGTGCCAGCAGCCATAACAGGGGGAATAACCAAGAGACCCAGTACTTC.